This T cell receptor (beta chain) was found in a study of cytomegalovirus exposure and HLA in healthy donors. Across the whole study: Approximately 180 million T cells yielded 90 million to 130 million unique TCR beta sequences, as an earlier analysis found. Study-level findings and limits: Later analysis suggested most CMV-associated TCR beta chains were HLA-restricted. Later analysis identified 15,000 to 20,000 TCR beta sequences associated with HLA alleles, using a false discovery rate threshold of 0.05. Association of a missense DCLRE1C variant with TCR beta V- and J-gene trimming was reported in a later analysis.

Germline CDR1 reads SGHAT; CDR2 reads FQNNGV. V dropped 5 bases and J dropped 5; count of bases not matched to a gene: 4. The CDR3 is 13 residues long. The PCR employed 60 Vbeta primers together with 13 Jbeta primers. The table came from immunoSEQ multiplex PCR; TCRdb's copy has only in-frame clones and leaves some out. The sample consists of under 200,000 clones, 65% to 85% of them appearing once. On this clone itself: Its antigen remains unknown.

This chain joins TRBV11-2 and TRBJ2-7, with 9 bases identical to TRBD1. Sequencing was done on a sample of PBMCs. The sequence derives from a man aged 35-49 years in good health and CMV-seropositive. CDR3 region: CASSRTGDHEQYF. For the CDR3, the DNA is TGTGCCAGCAGCAGGACAGGGGACCACGAGCAGTACTTC.